This TCR beta chain emerged from a study of T-cell memory formation after mild COVID-19 (dated by TCRdb to the early 2020s). Background for the entire study: Most TCR sequence clusters were specific to one of the two donors. In a couple of donors, T-cell clones that expanded and contracted after mild COVID-19 were tracked by sequencing TCRalpha and TCRbeta repertoires over time. Two young, previously healthy adult volunteers, one female and one male, were included in the cohort.

Ficoll-Paque density gradient centrifugation was used to isolate PBMCs. Details on this clonotype: The antigen this receptor binds is unknown. Base qualities are not provided; no much larger clone lies one nucleotide away.

Taken from the germline V gene, the CDR1 and CDR2 loops are SNHLY and FYNNEI. Germline trimming: 8 bases from V, 0 bases from J; junction bases outside gene matches: 16. The CDR3 starts with the cysteine, ends with the phenylalanine, and has 20 residues. Only the CDR3 DNA stays, 60 bases, in frame from base 1. Sequencing was performed on an Illumina NovaSeq 6000. TCRalpha and TCRbeta cDNA libraries were constructed by 5'RACE with constant-segment primers, with sample barcodes and unique molecular identifiers being introduced. RNA was extracted from every sample with Trizol reagent. Amplification of the libraries took two PCR steps, and the second step added a second sample barcode plus Illumina TruSeq adapters. Sequencing of libraries was performed on an Illumina NovaSeq with 2 x 150 bp paired-end reads. Concerning the study's data processing: The reads were demultiplexed and collapsed into UMI-guided consensus sequences using migec v1.2.7. Using mixcr v2.1.11, UMI consensuses were aligned to TRA and TRB V and J templates and then assembled into clonotypes. Clonotypes were classified as expanded or contracted when called significant by both edgeR and NoisET, with noise models trained on biological replicates. For edgeR calls, a false discovery rate-adjusted p below 0.01 and a log2 fold-change threshold of 1 were applied. As an exploratory analysis of dynamics, PCA with hierarchical clustering was applied to max-normalized trajectories of the 1000 most abundant clonotypes. Separately sequenced CD4+ and CD8+ repertoires were used to assign a CD4 or CD8 phenotype to each responding clone. TCRdb reprocessing: public reads trimmed at Q25 with fastp, clones called with MiXCR, in-frame beta chains kept. Under each unique CDR3 protein, matching rows form one entry showing the most common genes and DNA. None of the V and J calls come from the authors' own analysis; TCRdb made them. The sample records about 470,000 distinct CDR3 sequences, roughly 23% of which are singletons. The ten largest clones add up to approximately 13% of the sample.

Overall results and qualifications from the work: Some responding clones were detected in pre-infection memory, suggesting pre-existing cross-reactive memory T cells joined the SARS-CoV-2 response. Clones contracting from day 15 to 85 had balanced CD4/CD8 phenotypes, while a second wave expanding from day 15 to 37 was biased towards CD4+. Only a couple of mild cases were covered in the study, and larger cohorts including severe cases with pre-infection samples were considered necessary. Contracting CD4+ clones were found mainly in CM and EM memory subsets, while CD8+ clones were enriched in EMRA. Whether the second-wave clones peaking on day 37 were SARS-CoV-2 specific was not confirmed.

This clonotype was sampled from an adult woman who had mild COVID-19 (a few samples of this study predate the infection). The sample titles of this study are shuffled in the database, so cell type and time point are left out; the donor was told from shared clones. The sample was PBMCs or a T cell subset sorted from them (not recorded which). The chain employs TRBV2 and TRBJ2-2; TRBD1 lines up with 12 middle nucleotides. CDR3 loop: CASFLLPGQGALSNTGELFF. The DNA is TGTGCCAGCTTCCTTCTACCGGGACAGGGGGCCCTATCGAACACCGGGGAGCTGTTTTTT. The variable domain in full, with residues beyond the CDR3 obtained from the reference TRBV2 and TRBJ2-2 genes, is EPEVTQTPSHQVTQMGQEVILRCVPISNHLYFYWYRQILGQKVEFLVSFYNNEISEKSEIFDDQFSVERPDGSNFTLKIRSTKLEDSAMYFCASFLLPGQGALSNTGELFFGEGSRLTVL.